This paragraph covers one T cell receptor (beta chain) sequence. Its matching antigen is unknown. The source of the sample is a study of T-cell memory formation after mild COVID-19. Trimming removed 1 base from V and 4 bases from J, with 13 bases in between. The CDR3 has 15 amino acids. Germline CDR1 reads KGHSH; CDR2 reads LQKENI. UMIs and sample barcodes were carried by the TCR alpha and TCR beta cDNA libraries that 5'RACE produced using constant-segment primers. TCRdb redid the calling of the 5' RACE reads with MiXCR, one entry per CDR3 protein. The sample contains about 350,000 distinct CDR3 sequences, roughly 13% of which appear only once. Notes on the study in general: In second-wave clones peaking day 37, SARS-CoV-2 specificity remained unconfirmed. Clones shrinking between day 15 and 85 showed a balanced CD4/CD8 split, and those that grew later tilted toward CD4+.

The chain links TRBV18 to TRBJ1-2; no definite D call. Sequencing input: PBMCs or a T cell subset sorted from them (not recorded which). The sequence was collected from a man in his late teens or twenties who had mild COVID-19 (a few samples of this study predate the infection). Cell type and time point are not known. The CDR3 region is CASSPQGPGRYGYTF. In nucleotides, the CDR3 is TGTGCCAGCTCACCACAGGGCCCCGGACGCTATGGCTACACCTTC.